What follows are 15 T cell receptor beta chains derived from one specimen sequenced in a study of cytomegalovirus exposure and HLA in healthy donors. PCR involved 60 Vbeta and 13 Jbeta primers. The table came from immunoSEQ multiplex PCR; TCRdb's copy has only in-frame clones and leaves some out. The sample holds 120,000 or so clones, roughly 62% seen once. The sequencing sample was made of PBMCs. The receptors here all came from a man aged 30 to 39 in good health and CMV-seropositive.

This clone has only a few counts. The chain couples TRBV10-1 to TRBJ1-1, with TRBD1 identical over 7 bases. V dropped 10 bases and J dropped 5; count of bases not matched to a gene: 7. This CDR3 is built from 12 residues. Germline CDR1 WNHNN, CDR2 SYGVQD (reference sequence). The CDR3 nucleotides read TGCGCCACCTTGACAGGGCTAACTGAAGCTTTCTTT. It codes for CATLTGLTEAFF.

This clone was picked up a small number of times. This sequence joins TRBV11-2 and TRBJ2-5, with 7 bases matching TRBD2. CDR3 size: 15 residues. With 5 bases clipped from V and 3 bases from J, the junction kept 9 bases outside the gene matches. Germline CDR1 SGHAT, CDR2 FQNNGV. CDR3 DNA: TGTGCCAGCAGCCTACGGGCTAGCGGAGAAGAGACCCAGTACTTC. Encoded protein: CASSLRASGEETQYF. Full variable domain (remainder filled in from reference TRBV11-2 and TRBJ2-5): EAGVAQSPRYKIIEKRQSVAFWCNPISGHATLYWYQQILGQGPKLLIQFQNNGVVDDSQLPKDRFSAERLKGVDSTLKIQPAKLEDSAVYLCASSLRASGEETQYFGPGTRLLVL.

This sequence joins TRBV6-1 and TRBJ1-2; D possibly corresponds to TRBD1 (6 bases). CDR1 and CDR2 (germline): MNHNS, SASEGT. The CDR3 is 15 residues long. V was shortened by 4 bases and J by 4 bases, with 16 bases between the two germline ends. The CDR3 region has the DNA TGTGCCAGCAGTGTGTCCAGGACAGCCTTCTATGGCTACACCTTC. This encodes CASSVSRTAFYGYTF.

CDR3 sequence reads: CASSQVGRGTEAFF. Here the CDR3 DNA reads TGTGCCAGCAGCCAAGTAGGCAGGGGCACTGAAGCTTTCTTT. The rearrangement uses TRBV14 and TRBJ1-1, with D maybe TRBD1 (6 bases). Germline CDR1 and CDR2: SGHDN and FVKESK. The CDR3 spans 14 residues. With 1 base removed from V and 4 bases from J, the gap between germline ends came to 10 bases.

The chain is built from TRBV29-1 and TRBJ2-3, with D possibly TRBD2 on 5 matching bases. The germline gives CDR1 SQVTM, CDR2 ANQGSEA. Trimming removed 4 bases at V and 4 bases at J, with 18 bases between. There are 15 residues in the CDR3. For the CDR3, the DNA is TGCAGCGTTGTGGCCAGCGGTAGGACCCCAGATACGCAGTATTTT. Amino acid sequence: CSVVASGRTPDTQYF.

CDR3 region: CASSEITSGYSTDTQYF. CDR3 in DNA: TGTGCCAGCAGTGAAATAACTAGCGGGTATAGCACAGATACGCAGTATTTT. The chain links TRBV6-1 to TRBJ2-3, with 9 bases fitting TRBD2. This CDR3 is 17 amino acids long. V shed 2 bases, J shed 0 bases, and the junction held 6 bases outside the gene matches. Germline V gives CDR1 MNHNS, CDR2 SASEGT.

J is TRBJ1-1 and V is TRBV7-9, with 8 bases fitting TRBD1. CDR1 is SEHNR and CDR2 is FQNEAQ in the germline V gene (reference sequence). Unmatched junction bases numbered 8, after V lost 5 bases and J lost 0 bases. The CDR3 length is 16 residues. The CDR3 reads CASSLGTGTMNTEAFF. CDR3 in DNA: TGTGCCAGCAGCCTCGGGACAGGCACCATGAACACTGAAGCTTTCTTT.

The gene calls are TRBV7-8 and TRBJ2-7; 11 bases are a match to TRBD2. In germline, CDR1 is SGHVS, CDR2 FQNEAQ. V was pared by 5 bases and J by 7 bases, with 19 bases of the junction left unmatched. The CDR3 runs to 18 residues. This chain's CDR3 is CASSAFRAPGLAVREQYF. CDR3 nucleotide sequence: TGTGCCAGCAGCGCCTTCCGGGCCCCGGGACTAGCGGTGCGGGAGCAGTACTTC.

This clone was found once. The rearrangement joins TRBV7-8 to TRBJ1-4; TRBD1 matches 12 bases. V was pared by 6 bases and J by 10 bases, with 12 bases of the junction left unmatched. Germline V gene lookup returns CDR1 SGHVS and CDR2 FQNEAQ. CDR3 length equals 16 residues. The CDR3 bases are TGTGCCAGCAGTTCCGGGACAGGGGGCAAAAGGGGAAAACTGTTTTTT. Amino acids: CASSSGTGGKRGKLFF.

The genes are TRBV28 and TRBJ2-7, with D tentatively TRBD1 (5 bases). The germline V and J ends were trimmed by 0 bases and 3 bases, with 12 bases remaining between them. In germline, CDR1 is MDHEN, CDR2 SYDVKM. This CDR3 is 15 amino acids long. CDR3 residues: CASSLWGRANYEQYF. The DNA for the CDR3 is TGTGCCAGCAGTTTATGGGGCAGGGCAAACTACGAGCAGTACTTC.

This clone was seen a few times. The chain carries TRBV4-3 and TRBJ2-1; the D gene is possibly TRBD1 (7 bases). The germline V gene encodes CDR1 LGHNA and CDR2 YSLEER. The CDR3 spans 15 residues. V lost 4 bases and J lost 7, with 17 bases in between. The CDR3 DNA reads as TGCGCCAGCAGCCGGGGGGTCAGGGGGTCGAATGAGCAGTTCTTC. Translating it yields CASSRGVRGSNEQFF.

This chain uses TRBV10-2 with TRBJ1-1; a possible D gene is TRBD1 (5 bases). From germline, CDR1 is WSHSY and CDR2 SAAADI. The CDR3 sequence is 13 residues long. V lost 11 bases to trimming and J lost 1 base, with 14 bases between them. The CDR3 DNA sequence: TGCGCCGGAAGAGGACAACCGAACACTGAAGCTTTCTTT. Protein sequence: CAGRGQPNTEAFF.

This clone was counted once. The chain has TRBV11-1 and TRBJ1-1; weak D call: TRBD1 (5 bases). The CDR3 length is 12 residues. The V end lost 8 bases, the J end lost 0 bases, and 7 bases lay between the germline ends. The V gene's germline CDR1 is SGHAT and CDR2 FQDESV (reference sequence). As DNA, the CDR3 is TGTGCCAGCGGGGCTTTGAACACTGAAGCTTTCTTT. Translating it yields CASGALNTEAFF.

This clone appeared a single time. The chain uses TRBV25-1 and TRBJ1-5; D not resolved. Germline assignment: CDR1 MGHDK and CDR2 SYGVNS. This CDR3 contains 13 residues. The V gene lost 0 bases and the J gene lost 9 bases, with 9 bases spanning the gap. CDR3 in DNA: TGTGCCAGCAGTGAATATAGTGATTGGCCCCAGCATTTT. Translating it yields CASSEYSDWPQHF.

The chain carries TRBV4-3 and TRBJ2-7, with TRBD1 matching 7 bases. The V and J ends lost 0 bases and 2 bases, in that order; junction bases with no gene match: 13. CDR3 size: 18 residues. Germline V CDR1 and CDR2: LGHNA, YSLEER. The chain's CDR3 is CASSQDSSGDRDPYEQYF. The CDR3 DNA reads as TGCGCCAGCAGCCAAGATAGCTCAGGAGACAGGGATCCCTACGAGCAGTACTTC.